The T cell receptor (beta chain) described here comes from a study of T-cell reconstitution after alpha-beta-depleted transplantation in children. Study-wide findings and caveats: Some patients showed high day-60 TCRbeta diversity, which derived from surviving recipient T cells and thymic progenitors. Roughly two months post-transplant, alpha-beta T cells reportedly originated from several hundred graft clones that had expanded. T-cell numbers and diversity, one year after transplant, stemmed largely from T cells that were newly produced.

The CDR3 extends over 15 amino acids. Germline-derived CDR1 and CDR2 are SNHLY and FYNNEI. V shed 7 bases and J shed 1 base, with 17 bases lying between them. This clonotype was seen ten or more times. Its antigen is still unknown. The TCRbeta library incorporated unique molecular identifiers. TCRdb redid the calling of the PCR reads with MiXCR, one entry per CDR3 protein. Of about 19,000 distinct CDR3 sequences detected, 10% to 15% appear once; the ten largest clones hold around 35%. The input for sequencing was PBMCs, mostly from graft donor cells, taken 60 days after TCRalphabeta/CD19-depleted stem cell transplant. The clonotype comes from a female patient aged 2 to 10 who had a stem cell transplant for congenital amegakaryocytic thrombocytopenia, so the T cells may come from the graft donor. This chain connects TRBV2 to TRBJ2-7; D not certain. CDR3 amino acids: CASMGNTWESYEQYF. CDR3 in DNA: TGTGCCAGCATGGGGAATACATGGGAATCCTACGAGCAGTACTTC.